This T cell receptor beta chain was recorded in a study of PD-1 blockade in classical Hodgkin lymphoma. Study information: The nivolumab dose that patients received was 3 mg/kg, given intravenously every 2 weeks. Study-wide results and caveats: The study reported lower baseline TCR diversity in newly diagnosed patients than in healthy donors. With CD4+ cells, TCR diversity rose significantly by C4D1, but not with CD8+ cells. Nothing has yet pinned down what causes the repertoire differences, possibly disease activity or prior therapy.

Trimming removed 5 bases at V and 5 bases at J, with 15 bases between. The CDR3 has 14 amino acids. Germline CDR1 SGHTA, CDR2 FQGTGA. On this clone: The antigen is unknown.

The time point denotes: cycle 4 day 1 (C4D1), after 6 weeks of nivolumab. Every one of the patients relapsed after autologous stem cell transplantation (brentuximab vedotin exposure was variable). Researchers used magnetic negative selection to pull out pure CD4+ T cells from thawed PBMCs. Produced via immunoSEQ multiplex PCR; TCRdb's table is partial and in-frame only. The sample shows under 30,000 clones, roughly nine tenths of them seen only once. V is TRBV7-3 and J is TRBJ2-5, with TRBD1 as a possible D gene (5 bases). The origin of this receptor is a human donor with classical Hodgkin lymphoma. The sample was CD4+ T cells from blood, taken before the fourth cycle of nivolumab. The CDR3 sequence is CASSPAGKGETQYF. The DNA of the CDR3 is TGTGCCAGCAGCCCAGCAGGGAAAGGGGAGACCCAGTACTTC.